These T cell receptor beta chains were read from a single sample in a study of low-dose radiotherapy and immunotherapy resistance in tumors. TCRdb re-called the reads through MiXCR, storing one row per CDR3 protein. The sample includes 40,000 or so distinct CDR3 sequences, around a quarter of them seen just once. Sequenced here: PBMCs, sampled after low-dose radiotherapy plus immunotherapy. The origin of the receptors is a male donor with prostate cancer. Each CDR3 is given with its conserved first and last residue. Each record gives: CDR3 protein, V gene.

cdr3_aa: CASSLPGGTSGIQETQYF; v_call: TRBV2
cdr3_aa: CASSLDRPETQYF; v_call: TRBV5-4
cdr3_aa: CASSLGLELRFSGNTIYF; v_call: TRBV5-5
cdr3_aa: CASSIDSRGAQPQHF; v_call: TRBV19
cdr3_aa: CASDASGEQYF; v_call: TRBV28
cdr3_aa: CASSLAWAGRDTEAFF; v_call: TRBV5-1
cdr3_aa: CASSFTATHEQFF; v_call: TRBV7-7
cdr3_aa: CASSTLQGRHEQYF; v_call: TRBV5-1
cdr3_aa: CATSPRTGYEQYF; v_call: TRBV15
cdr3_aa: CASSKGLAGSTDTQYF; v_call: TRBV21-1
cdr3_aa: CASSYQTGGSEQYF; v_call: TRBV7-8
cdr3_aa: CASSQGAFSGNTIYF; v_call: TRBV3-1
cdr3_aa: CASSIDSQMEDREKETQYF; v_call: TRBV19
cdr3_aa: CASSPRPIALRHTGELFF; v_call: TRBV18
cdr3_aa: CAWTGSGRYEQYF; v_call: TRBV30
cdr3_aa: CASSSTPRGGSYEQFF; v_call: TRBV7-6
cdr3_aa: CASSRQTTGLHEQYF; v_call: TRBV27
cdr3_aa: CASSQGTSGGTQETQYF; v_call: TRBV14
cdr3_aa: CASSLVQAGGTQYF; v_call: TRBV28
cdr3_aa: CASSILTDTEAFF; v_call: TRBV19
cdr3_aa: CASSPDPGRQNTEAFF; v_call: TRBV18
cdr3_aa: CASRRENAYNSPLHF; v_call: TRBV5-6
cdr3_aa: CSAGGQLVGNTIYF; v_call: TRBV20-1
cdr3_aa: CASSLTPSSTDTQYF; v_call: TRBV7-3
cdr3_aa: CASSRIGEVEAFF; v_call: TRBV5-1
cdr3_aa: CASSKEWNGDYEQYF; v_call: TRBV21-1
cdr3_aa: CASSFGSPGTGELFF; v_call: TRBV28
cdr3_aa: CASATGANYGYTF; v_call: TRBV18
cdr3_aa: CASSFTWRSSYGYTF; v_call: TRBV5-1
cdr3_aa: CASSPPTGERYEQYF; v_call: TRBV18
cdr3_aa: CASSRKLDSTSYGTGELFF; v_call: TRBV18
cdr3_aa: CSASSGRVGAQYF; v_call: TRBV20-1
cdr3_aa: CASSKLDGMAPTEQYF; v_call: TRBV21-1
cdr3_aa: CASSLPPAGYSNQPQHF; v_call: TRBV27
cdr3_aa: CASSPPSKNIQYF; v_call: TRBV18
cdr3_aa: CASRASGGGDEQFF; v_call: TRBV6-2/TRBV6-3
cdr3_aa: CATSGRPGNTEAFF; v_call: TRBV15
cdr3_aa: CASSLTIIEQYF; v_call: TRBV5-1
cdr3_aa: CASSYSMASGSYEQYF; v_call: TRBV6-2/TRBV6-3
cdr3_aa: CASSLSLSSYNEQFF; v_call: TRBV5-1
cdr3_aa: CATSSGSGGETQYF; v_call: TRBV24-1
cdr3_aa: CASKKQGYGELFF; v_call: TRBV7-9
cdr3_aa: CASSIRGQGLGEQFF; v_call: TRBV19
cdr3_aa: CASSPGGIPYEQYF; v_call: TRBV19
cdr3_aa: CASRKGQVSSYNEQFF; v_call: TRBV6-5
cdr3_aa: CASSDLQGGAEAFF; v_call: TRBV6-4
cdr3_aa: CAWSNGGAGETQYF; v_call: TRBV30